Listed below are T cell receptor beta chains from one sample, sequenced in a study of CD4 and CD8 cells across lung adenocarcinoma regions. A single record per CDR3 protein comes from TCRdb applying MiXCR to the PCR reads. This table holds 20,000 to 25,000 distinct CDR3 sequences, approximately 49% found once. The sample taken for sequencing was CD8+ T cells from the center of a lung tumor. These receptors came from a female donor with lung adenocarcinoma. The CD4 and CD8 labels of this study may be unreliable. Both conserved end residues are part of each CDR3. D genes are given only for firm matches. Size is stated for part of the rows, as once, few or many counts, or as a class when the clone is expanded.

>NA|TRBV6-9|TRBJ2-4|NA
TGTGCGGCGGGGCTGTGGGCAACAGACATTCAGTACTTC
CAAGLWATDIQYF
>NA|TRBV6-1|TRBJ2-1|TRBD2
TGTGCCAGCCTACTAGCGGGCACTAGCTCCTACAATGAGCAGTTCTTC
CASLLAGTSSYNEQFF
>NA|TRBV6-1|TRBJ2-2|TRBD1
TGTGCCAGCAGTGTGCGAGGGGGCGCGAGCACAGGGGAGCAGTTTTTT
CASSVRGGASTGEQFF
>NA|TRBV6-5|TRBJ2-1|NA
TGTGCCAGCAGTTCCACCACCGCTGAGTACTTC
CASSSTTAEYF
>NA|TRBV10-3|TRBJ2-5|NA
TGTGCCGGGGGCCTAGGAGGACGTGTCAAAGATACGCAGTACTTC
CAGGLGGRVKDTQYF
>NA|TRBV6-2/TRBV6-3|TRBJ2-4|NA
TGTGCCAGCAGAACGGGGATGGGACCCAAAAACACGCAGTATTTC
CASRTGMGPKNTQYF
>NA|TRBV4-1|TRBJ1-1|TRBD1
TGCGCCAGCAGCCAAGCCCCGGGACAGGGGACTGAAGCTTTCTTT
CASSQAPGQGTEAFF
>many|TRBV4-1|TRBJ2-1|TRBD2
TGCGCCAGCAGCCAAGATCCGGGAGGCTACAATGAGCAGTTCTTC
CASSQDPGGYNEQFF
>many|TRBV6-1|TRBJ1-3|NA
TGTGCCAGCAGGCTCCTAGGCCCTGGAAACACCATATATTTT
CASRLLGPGNTIYF
>NA|TRBV25-1|TRBJ2-3|NA
TGTCGCAGCAGGCAGCTGAGCGCCAAAAACATTCAGTATTTT
CRSRQLSAKNIQYF
>NA|TRBV28|TRBJ1-6|NA
TGTGCCAGCAGTTTACATCGGGGGACAAGAAATTCACCCCTCCACTTT
CASSLHRGTRNSPLHF
>NA|TRBV7-2|TRBJ1-5|NA
TGTGCCAGCAGCTGGAGGAGCAATCAGCCCCAGCATTTT
CASSWRSNQPQHF
>many|TRBV6-1|TRBJ1-2|NA
TGTGCCAGTCGGGGCGACCCGGACCCTAGGGGCTACACCTTC
CASRGDPDPRGYTF
>NA|TRBV6-1|TRBJ2-1|TRBD2
TGTGCCAGCGAACTAGCGGGAGGGCCCAATGAGCAGTTCTTC
CASELAGGPNEQFF
>once|TRBV10-3|TRBJ1-2|NA
TGTGCCATCCTGGGGCAGGGACGGACTAACTATGGCTACACCTTC
CAILGQGRTNYGYTF
>NA|TRBV7-6|TRBJ2-4|TRBD1
TGTGCCAGCAGCTTGGGGAGGACAGGGTCATCCAAAAACATTCAGTACTTC
CASSLGRTGSSKNIQYF
>NA|TRBV10-3|TRBJ2-3|NA
TGTGCCACCCTCTCCCCCTTCCTAGATACGCAGTATTTT
CATLSPFLDTQYF
>NA|TRBV10-2|TRBJ2-1|NA
TGCGCCAGCAGTACGTGGGGCTCCTACAATGAGCAGTTCTTC
CASSTWGSYNEQFF
>NA|TRBV6-1|TRBJ2-1|TRBD2
TGTGCCAGCAGAAGACTAGCGGGAGGCAATGAGCAGTTCTTC
CASRRLAGGNEQFF
>NA|TRBV6-1|TRBJ1-1|TRBD1
TGTGCCAGCAGTGAAGGTGTGGGACAGAGCACTGAAGCTTTCTTT
CASSEGVGQSTEAFF
>once|TRBV6-1|TRBJ2-5|NA
TGTGCCAACAGTGAAGAAGCAGGGGCGGGGACCCAGTACTTC
CANSEEAGAGTQYF
>many|TRBV6-4|TRBJ2-1|TRBD2
TGTGCCAGCAGTGACTTTAGCGGGACCAGGTCTAATGAGCAGTTCTTC
CASSDFSGTRSNEQFF
>few|TRBV10-3|TRBJ2-2|NA
TGTGCCATCAGTGAGGTCGGTGAGCCGAACACCGGGGAGCTGTTTTTT
CAISEVGEPNTGELFF
>NA|TRBV7-6|TRBJ2-2|TRBD2
TGTGCCAGCAGCTTAGTAGTTAGCGGGTACACCGGGGAGCTGTTTTTT
CASSLVVSGYTGELFF
>NA|TRBV6-1|TRBJ1-2|NA
TGTGCCAGCAGTGGACCTGGGGACGGCTACTATGGCTACACCTTC
CASSGPGDGYYGYTF
>few|TRBV27|TRBJ2-5|NA
TGTGCCAGCAGGGACAGCCCCCAAGAGACCCAGTACTTC
CASRDSPQETQYF
>NA|TRBV6-1|TRBJ2-3|NA
TGTGCCAGCAAAAAGACGGGTGTGGGCACCGGGGAGCAGTATTTT
CASKKTGVGTGEQYF
>NA|TRBV10-1|TRBJ2-3|NA
TGCGCGAGCAGTGATGGGAGGGACACAGAGACGCAGTATTTC
CASSDGRDTETQYF
>few|TRBV10-2|TRBJ2-5|TRBD2
TGCGCCAGCAGCGAAAGCGGGGGCGGGGATACGCAGTACTTC
CASSESGGGDTQYF
>NA|TRBV12-3/TRBV12-4|TRBJ2-3|NA
TGTGCCTGCAGGCCTAGAGGCAAAGACACGCAGTATTTT
CACRPRGKDTQYF
>NA|TRBV19|TRBJ2-1|NA
TGTGCCAGTAAAATCAGGAGCTCCTACAATGAGCAGTTCTTC
CASKIRSSYNEQFF
>many|TRBV6-1|TRBJ2-1|NA
TGTGCCAGCAGCCATAATATGCGGGAACAGAGCTACAATGAGCAGTTCTTC
CASSHNMREQSYNEQFF
>NA|TRBV7-2|TRBJ1-5|NA
TGTGCCAGCAGCTTCGGGGGGGATCATCGCAATCAGCCCCAGCATTTT
CASSFGGDHRNQPQHF
>NA|TRBV27|TRBJ2-4|NA
TGTGCCAGGGGGCTGCGAGCCAAAGATACTCAGTACTTC
CARGLRAKDTQYF
>medium-sized|TRBV7-9|TRBJ2-2|NA
TGTGCCAGCAGCTTAGTAAGCGGGAACACCGGGGAGCTGTTTTTT
CASSLVSGNTGELFF
>few|TRBV12-3/TRBV12-4|TRBJ2-2|NA
TGTGCCAGCAGTGCCACGAGGACCGGGGAGCTGTTTTTT
CASSATRTGELFF
>once|TRBV6-1|TRBJ2-5|NA
TGTGCCAGGGGTGCCCTGGGCCGAAACAAAAAGATCCAGTACTTC
CARGALGRNKKIQYF
>NA|TRBV27|TRBJ2-1|TRBD2
TGTGCCAGCAGCTCTCCGGGGACTAGCGGGACTTATACGCAGTACTTT
CASSSPGTSGTYTQYF
>once|TRBV10-1|TRBJ2-5|NA
TGCGCGGGCCAGGGCGGCCAAGACCAAGATACGCAGTACTTC
CAGQGGQDQDTQYF
>few|TRBV27|TRBJ2-3|NA
TGTGGCAGCGGTGACCAAGATACCCAGTATTTC
CGSGDQDTQYF
>NA|TRBV20-1|TRBJ2-5|TRBD1
TGCAGTGCTAGCCTACCGGGACAGGACTCGGGTGCCCAGTACTTC
CSASLPGQDSGAQYF
>medium-sized|TRBV28|TRBJ2-1|NA
TGTGCCAGCAGTCTTGGCACCTTGATAGATCCGTACTTC
CASSLGTLIDPYF
>NA|TRBV6-1|TRBJ2-4|NA
TGTGGCAGCAGTGCGGGGCAGGGAGCCAAAAATACTCAGTACTTC
CGSSAGQGAKNTQYF
>NA|TRBV10-3|TRBJ2-5|NA
TGTGCCACGGGGGTCGGGGGCCGTGGGCAAGATACCCAGTACTTC
CATGVGGRGQDTQYF
>NA|TRBV6-5|TRBJ2-5|TRBD1
TGTGCCAGCAGTTCGGACAGGGGGCGGGAGACCCAGTACTTC
CASSSDRGRETQYF
>NA|TRBV6-1|TRBJ2-7|NA
TGTGCGGGCATGAGCGGCAGGGCCTTGGATACGCAGTACTTC
CAGMSGRALDTQYF
>NA|TRBV10-2|TRBJ2-3|TRBD2
TGCGCCGGGGGTACGGGGGGACGGGACCCAGATACGCAGTATTTC
CAGGTGGRDPDTQYF
>NA|TRBV6-1|TRBJ2-7|TRBD2
TGTGCCAGCAGTCTAGGACTAGAAGTTTCCTACGAGCAGTACTTC
CASSLGLEVSYEQYF
>few|TRBV10-1|TRBJ2-3|NA
TGCGCCGGCAAGGTCAGGCAAGACCAAGAGACGCAGTATTTT
CAGKVRQDQETQYF
>many|TRBV6-1|TRBJ1-1|NA
TGTGCCAGCATGGCCCGGGACGAGGACACTGAAGCTTTCTTT
CASMARDEDTEAFF
>NA|TRBV5-1|TRBJ1-6|TRBD1
TGCGCCAGCAGGACCGGGACAGCTAATTCACCCCTCCACTTT
CASRTGTANSPLHF
>once|TRBV27|TRBJ1-4|TRBD1
TGTGCCAGCAGTTTCCTCGGGACAGGGAGTGAAAAACTGTTTTTT
CASSFLGTGSEKLFF